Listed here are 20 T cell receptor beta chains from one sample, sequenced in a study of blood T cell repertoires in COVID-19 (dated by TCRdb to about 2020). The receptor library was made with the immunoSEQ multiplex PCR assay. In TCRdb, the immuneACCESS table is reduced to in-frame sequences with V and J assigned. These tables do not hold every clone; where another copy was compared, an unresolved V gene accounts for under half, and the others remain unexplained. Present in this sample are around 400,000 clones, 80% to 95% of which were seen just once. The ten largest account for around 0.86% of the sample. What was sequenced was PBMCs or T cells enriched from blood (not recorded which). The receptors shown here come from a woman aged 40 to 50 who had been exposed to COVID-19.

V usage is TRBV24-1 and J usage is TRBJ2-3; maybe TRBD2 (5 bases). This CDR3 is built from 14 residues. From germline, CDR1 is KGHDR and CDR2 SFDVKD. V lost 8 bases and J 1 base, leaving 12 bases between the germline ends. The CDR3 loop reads CATTSSGRTDTQYF. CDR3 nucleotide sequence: TGTGCCACCACCTCGAGCGGACGCACAGATACGCAGTATTTT.

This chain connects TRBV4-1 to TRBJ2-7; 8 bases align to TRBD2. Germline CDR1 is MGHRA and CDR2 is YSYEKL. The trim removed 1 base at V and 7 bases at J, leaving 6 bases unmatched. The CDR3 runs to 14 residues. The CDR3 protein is CASSQVPLAGEQYF. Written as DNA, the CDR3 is TGCGCCAGCAGCCAAGTTCCCCTAGCGGGTGAGCAGTACTTC.

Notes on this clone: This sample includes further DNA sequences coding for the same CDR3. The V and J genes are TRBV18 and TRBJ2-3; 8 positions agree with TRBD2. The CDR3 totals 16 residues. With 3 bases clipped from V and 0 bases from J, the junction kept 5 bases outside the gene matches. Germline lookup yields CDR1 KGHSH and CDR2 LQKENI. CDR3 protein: CASSPRASGSTDTQYF. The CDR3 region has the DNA TGTGCCAGCTCACCTAGGGCTAGCGGGAGCACAGATACGCAGTATTTT.

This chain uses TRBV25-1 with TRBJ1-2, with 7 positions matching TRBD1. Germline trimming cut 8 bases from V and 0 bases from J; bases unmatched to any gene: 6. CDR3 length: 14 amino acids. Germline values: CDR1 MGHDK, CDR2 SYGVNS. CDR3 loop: CASGRQGTNYGYTF. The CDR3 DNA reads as TGTGCCAGCGGTAGACAGGGAACTAACTATGGCTACACCTTC.

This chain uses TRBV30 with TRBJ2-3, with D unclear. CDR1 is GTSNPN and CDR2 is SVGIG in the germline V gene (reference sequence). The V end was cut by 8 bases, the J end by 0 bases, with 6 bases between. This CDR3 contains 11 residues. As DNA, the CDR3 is TGTGCCCTATTTAGCACAGATACGCAGTATTTT. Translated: CALFSTDTQYF. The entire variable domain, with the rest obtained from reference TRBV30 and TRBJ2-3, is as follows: SQTIHQWPATLVQPVGSPLSLECTVEGTSNPNLYWYRQAAGRGLQLLFYSVGIGQISSEVPQNLSASRPQDRQFILSSKKLLLSDSGFYLCALFSTDTQYFGPGTRLTVL.

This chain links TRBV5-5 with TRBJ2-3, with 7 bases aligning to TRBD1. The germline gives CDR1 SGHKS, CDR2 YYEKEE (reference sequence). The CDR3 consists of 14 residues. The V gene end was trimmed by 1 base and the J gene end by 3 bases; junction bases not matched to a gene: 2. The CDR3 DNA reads TGTGCCAGCAGCTTGACAGGGGTGACAGATACGCAGTATTTT. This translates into CASSLTGVTDTQYF.

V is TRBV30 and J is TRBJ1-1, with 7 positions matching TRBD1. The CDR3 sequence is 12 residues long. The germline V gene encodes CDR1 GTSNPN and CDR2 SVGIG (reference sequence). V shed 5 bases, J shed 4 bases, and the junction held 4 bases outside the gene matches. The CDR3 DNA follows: TGTGCCTGGTTTCAGGGGGGCACTGAAGCTTTCTTT. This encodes CAWFQGGTEAFF.

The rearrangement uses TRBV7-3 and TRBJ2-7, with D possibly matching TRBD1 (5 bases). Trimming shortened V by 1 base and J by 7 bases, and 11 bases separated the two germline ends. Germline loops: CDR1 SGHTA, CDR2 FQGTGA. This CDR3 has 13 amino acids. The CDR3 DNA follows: TGTGCCAGCAGCTTAAAGGCAGGGCTAGAGCAGTACTTC. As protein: CASSLKAGLEQYF.

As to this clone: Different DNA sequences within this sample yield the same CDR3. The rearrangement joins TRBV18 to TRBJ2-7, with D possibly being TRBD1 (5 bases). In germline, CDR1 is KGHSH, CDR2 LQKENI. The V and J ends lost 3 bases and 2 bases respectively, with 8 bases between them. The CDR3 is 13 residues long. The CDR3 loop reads CASSPQGAYEQYF. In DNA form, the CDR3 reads TGTGCCAGCTCACCTCAGGGCGCCTACGAGCAGTACTTC.

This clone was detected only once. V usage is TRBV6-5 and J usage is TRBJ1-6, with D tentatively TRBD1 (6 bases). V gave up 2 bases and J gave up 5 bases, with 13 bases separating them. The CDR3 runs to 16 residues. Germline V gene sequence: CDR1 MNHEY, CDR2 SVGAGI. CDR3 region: CASSYGGRVDNSPLHF. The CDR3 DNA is TGTGCCAGCAGTTACGGGGGCAGGGTAGATAATTCACCCCTCCACTTT.

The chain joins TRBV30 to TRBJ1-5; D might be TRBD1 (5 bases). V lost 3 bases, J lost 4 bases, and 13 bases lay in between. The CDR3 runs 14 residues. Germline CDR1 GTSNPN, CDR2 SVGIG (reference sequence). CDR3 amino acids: CAWRRGGANQPQHF. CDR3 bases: TGTGCCTGGAGACGGGGGGGTGCTAATCAGCCCCAGCATTTT.

For the CDR3, the DNA is TGTGCCAGCAGCGCGGCCGGGACAGGGTTAGCTTTCTTT. Amino acids: CASSAAGTGLAFF. V and J are TRBV7-9 and TRBJ1-1, with TRBD1 matching over 9 bases. Trimming removed 5 bases from V and 10 bases from J; junction bases left unmatched: 8. The CDR3 length is 13 residues. Germline V gene lookup returns CDR1 SEHNR and CDR2 FQNEAQ (reference sequence).

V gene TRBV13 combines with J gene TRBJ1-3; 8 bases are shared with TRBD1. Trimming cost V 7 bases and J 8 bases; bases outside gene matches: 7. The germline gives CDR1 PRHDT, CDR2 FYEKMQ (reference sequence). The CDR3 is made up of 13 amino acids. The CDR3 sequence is CASNNRGVDTIYF. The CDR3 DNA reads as TGTGCCAGCAACAACAGGGGGGTAGACACCATATATTTT.

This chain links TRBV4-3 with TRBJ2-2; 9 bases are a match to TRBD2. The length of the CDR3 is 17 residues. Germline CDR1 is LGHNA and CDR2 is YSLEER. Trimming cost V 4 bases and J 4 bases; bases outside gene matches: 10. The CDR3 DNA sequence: TGCGCCAGCAGCCGTCGGGGTAGCGGGAGACCCACCGGGGAGCTGTTTTTT. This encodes CASSRRGSGRPTGELFF.

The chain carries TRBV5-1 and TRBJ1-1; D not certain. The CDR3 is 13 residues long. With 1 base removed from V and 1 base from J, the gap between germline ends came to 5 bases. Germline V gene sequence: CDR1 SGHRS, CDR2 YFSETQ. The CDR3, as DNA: TGCGCCAGCAGCTTGTCTCGGAACACTGAAGCTTTCTTT. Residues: CASSLSRNTEAFF.

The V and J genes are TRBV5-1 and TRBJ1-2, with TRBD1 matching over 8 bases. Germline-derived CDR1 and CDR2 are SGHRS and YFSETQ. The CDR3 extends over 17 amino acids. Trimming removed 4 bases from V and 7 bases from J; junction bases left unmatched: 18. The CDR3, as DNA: TGCGCCAGCAGCCCTTCCCCCGACAGGGGAGTACTAGGTGGCTACACCTTC. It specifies CASSPSPDRGVLGGYTF.

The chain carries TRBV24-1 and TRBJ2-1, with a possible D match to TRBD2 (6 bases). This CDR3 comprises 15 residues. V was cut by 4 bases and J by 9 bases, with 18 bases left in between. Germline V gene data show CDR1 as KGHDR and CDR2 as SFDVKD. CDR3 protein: CATSDGDLPGSEQFF. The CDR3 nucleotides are TGTGCCACCAGTGACGGGGACTTGCCGGGGAGTGAGCAGTTCTTC.

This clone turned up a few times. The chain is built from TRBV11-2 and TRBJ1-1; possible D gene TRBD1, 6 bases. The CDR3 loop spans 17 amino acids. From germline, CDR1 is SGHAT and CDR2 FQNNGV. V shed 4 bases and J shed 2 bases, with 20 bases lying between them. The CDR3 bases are TGTGCCAGCAGCTCCTCCACCGCTACAGGGTTTAACACTGAAGCTTTCTTT. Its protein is CASSSSTATGFNTEAFF.

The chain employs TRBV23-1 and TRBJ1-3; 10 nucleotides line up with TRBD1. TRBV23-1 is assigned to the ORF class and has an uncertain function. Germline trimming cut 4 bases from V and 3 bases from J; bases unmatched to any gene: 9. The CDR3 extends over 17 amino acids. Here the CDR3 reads CASSPGQGTPIGNTIYF. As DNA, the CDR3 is TGCGCCAGCAGTCCGGGACAGGGGACCCCAATTGGAAACACCATATATTTT.

CDR3: CASSRTENEKLFF. CDR3 DNA sequence: TGTGCCAGCAGCCGGACAGAGAATGAAAAACTGTTTTTT. The gene calls are TRBV14 and TRBJ1-4, with a possible D match to TRBD1 (6 bases). V was cut by 4 bases and J by 5 bases, with 8 bases left in between. Germline V CDR1 and CDR2: SGHDN, FVKESK. The CDR3 sequence is 13 residues long.